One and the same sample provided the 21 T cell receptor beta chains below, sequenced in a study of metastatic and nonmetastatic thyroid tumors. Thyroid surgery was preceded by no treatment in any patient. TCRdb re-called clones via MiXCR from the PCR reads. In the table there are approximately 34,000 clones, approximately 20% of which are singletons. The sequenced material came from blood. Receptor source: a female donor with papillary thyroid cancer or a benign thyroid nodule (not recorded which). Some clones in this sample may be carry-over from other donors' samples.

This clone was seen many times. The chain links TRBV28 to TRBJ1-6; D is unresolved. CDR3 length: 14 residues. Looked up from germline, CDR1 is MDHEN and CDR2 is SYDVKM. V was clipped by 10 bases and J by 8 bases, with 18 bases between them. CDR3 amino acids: CAILSRKSDSPLHF. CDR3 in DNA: TGTGCCATACTATCGCGGAAGTCGGATTCACCCCTCCACTTT. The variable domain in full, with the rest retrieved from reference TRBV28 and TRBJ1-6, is DVKVTQSSRYLVKRTGEKVFLECVQDMDHENMFWYRQDPGLGLRLIYFSYDVKMKEKGDIPEGYSVSREKKERFSLILESASTNQTSMYLCAILSRKSDSPLHFGNGTRLTVT.

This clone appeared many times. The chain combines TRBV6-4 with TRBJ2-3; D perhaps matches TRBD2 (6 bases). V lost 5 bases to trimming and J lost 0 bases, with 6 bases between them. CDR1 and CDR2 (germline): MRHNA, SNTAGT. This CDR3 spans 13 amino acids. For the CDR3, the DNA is TGTGCCAGCAGTAGCGGGAGCACAGATACGCAGTATTTT. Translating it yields CASSSGSTDTQYF.

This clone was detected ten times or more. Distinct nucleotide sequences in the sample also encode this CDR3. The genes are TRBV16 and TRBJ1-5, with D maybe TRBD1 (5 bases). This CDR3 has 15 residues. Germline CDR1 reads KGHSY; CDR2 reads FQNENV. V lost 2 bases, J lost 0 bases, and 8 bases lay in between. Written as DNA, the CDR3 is TGTGCCAGCAGCCAAGCAGGGTTTAGCAATCAGCCCCAGCATTTT. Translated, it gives CASSQAGFSNQPQHF.

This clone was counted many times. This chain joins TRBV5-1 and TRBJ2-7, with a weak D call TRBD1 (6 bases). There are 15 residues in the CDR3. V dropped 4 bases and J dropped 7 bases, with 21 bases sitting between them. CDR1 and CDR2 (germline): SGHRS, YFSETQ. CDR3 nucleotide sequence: TGCGCCAGCAGCACCTTAGGGGGTGAGTCGTCGGAGCAGTACTTC. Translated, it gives CASSTLGGESSEQYF. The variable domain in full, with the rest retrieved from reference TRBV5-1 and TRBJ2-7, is KAGVTQTPRYLIKTRGQQVTLSCSPISGHRSVSWYQQTPGQGLQFLFEYFSETQRNKGNFPGRFSGRQFSNSRSEMNVSTLELGDSALYLCASSTLGGESSEQYFGPGTRLTVT.

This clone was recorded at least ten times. The CDR3 reads CASSIGTGGDIQYF. The CDR3 DNA is TGTGCCAGTAGTATAGGGACAGGGGGCGACATTCAGTACTTC. The rearrangement joins TRBV19 to TRBJ2-4; 11 bases are a match to TRBD1. The CDR3 contains 14 residues. Looked up from germline, CDR1 is LNHDA and CDR2 is SQIVND (reference sequence). The V and J ends lost 1 base and 8 bases, in that order; junction bases with no gene match: 1.

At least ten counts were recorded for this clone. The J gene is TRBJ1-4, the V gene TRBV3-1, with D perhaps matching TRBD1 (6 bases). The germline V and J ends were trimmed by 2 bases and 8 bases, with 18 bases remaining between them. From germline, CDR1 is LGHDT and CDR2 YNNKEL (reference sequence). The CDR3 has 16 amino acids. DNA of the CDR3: TGTGCCAGCAGCCAAAACCCCCTCAGGGGCGGAGAAAAACTGTTTTTT. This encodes CASSQNPLRGGEKLFF.

For the CDR3, the DNA is TGTGCAATTCGAGATATGGTATATAATTCACCCCTCCACTTT. This codes for CAIRDMVYNSPLHF. The rearrangement uses TRBV25-1 and TRBJ1-6; no firm D call. The germline V gene encodes CDR1 MGHDK and CDR2 SYGVNS. The CDR3 is 14 residues long.

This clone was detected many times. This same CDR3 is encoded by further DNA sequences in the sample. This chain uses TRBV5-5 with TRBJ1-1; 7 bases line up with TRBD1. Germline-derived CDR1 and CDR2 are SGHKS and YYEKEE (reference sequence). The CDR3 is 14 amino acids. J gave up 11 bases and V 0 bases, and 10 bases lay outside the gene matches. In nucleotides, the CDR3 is TGTGCCAGCAGCTTGGAAGGGGGCGCAGTTAGGGCTTTCTTT. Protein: CASSLEGGAVRAFF.

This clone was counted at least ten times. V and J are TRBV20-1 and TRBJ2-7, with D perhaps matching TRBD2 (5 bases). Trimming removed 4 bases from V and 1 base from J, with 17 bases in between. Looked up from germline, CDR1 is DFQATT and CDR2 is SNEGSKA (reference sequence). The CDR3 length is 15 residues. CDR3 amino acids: CSAKGPEAFSYEQYF. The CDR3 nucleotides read TGCAGTGCTAAAGGACCGGAGGCCTTTTCCTACGAGCAGTACTTC.

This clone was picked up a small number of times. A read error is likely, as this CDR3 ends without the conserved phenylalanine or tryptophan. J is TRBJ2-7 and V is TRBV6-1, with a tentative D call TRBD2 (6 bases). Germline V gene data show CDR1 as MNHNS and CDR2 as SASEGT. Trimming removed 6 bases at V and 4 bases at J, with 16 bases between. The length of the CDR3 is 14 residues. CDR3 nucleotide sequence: TGTGCCAGCAGCGCGGGGACGGAGCCGTACGAGCAGTACTTA. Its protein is CASSAGTEPYEQYL.

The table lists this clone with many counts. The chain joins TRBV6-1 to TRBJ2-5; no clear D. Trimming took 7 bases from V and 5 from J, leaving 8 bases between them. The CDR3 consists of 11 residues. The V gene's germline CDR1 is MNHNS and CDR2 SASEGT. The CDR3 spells CASTQVETQYF. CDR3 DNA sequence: TGTGCCAGCACCCAGGTGGAGACCCAGTACTTC.

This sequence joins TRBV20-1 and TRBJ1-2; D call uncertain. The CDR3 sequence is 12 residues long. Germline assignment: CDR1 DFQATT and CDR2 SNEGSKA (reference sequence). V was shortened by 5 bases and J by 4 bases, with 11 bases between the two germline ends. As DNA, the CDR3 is TGCAGTGCTCCGTTAGATACCTATGGCTACACCTTC. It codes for CSAPLDTYGYTF.

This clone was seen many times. Here the CDR3 DNA reads TGCAGTGCTAGACCTCCGGGTGGGGGCGGTGCAGATACGCAGTATTTT. Translating it yields CSARPPGGGGADTQYF. The chain combines TRBV20-1 with TRBJ2-3; tentatively, D is TRBD1 (6 bases). V dropped 2 bases and J dropped 4 bases, with 19 bases sitting between them. The CDR3 extends over 16 amino acids. Germline lookup yields CDR1 DFQATT and CDR2 SNEGSKA (reference sequence).

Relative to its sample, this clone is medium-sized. The CDR3 loop is CAWRRRSPLHF. CDR3 in DNA: TGTGCCTGGAGACGCAGATCACCCCTCCACTTT. The chain carries TRBV30 and TRBJ1-6; D ambiguous. The CDR3 sequence is 11 residues long. Germline V lookup: CDR1 GTSNPN, CDR2 SVGIG (reference sequence). Trimming cost V 3 bases and J 10 bases, with 7 bases left between them.

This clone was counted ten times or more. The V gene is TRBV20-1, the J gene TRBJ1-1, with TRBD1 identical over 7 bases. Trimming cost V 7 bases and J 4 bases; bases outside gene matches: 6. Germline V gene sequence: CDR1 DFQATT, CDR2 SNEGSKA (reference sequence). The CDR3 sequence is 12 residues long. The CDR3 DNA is TGCAGTGGGTACCAGGGGGGCACTGAAGCTTTCTTT. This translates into CSGYQGGTEAFF.

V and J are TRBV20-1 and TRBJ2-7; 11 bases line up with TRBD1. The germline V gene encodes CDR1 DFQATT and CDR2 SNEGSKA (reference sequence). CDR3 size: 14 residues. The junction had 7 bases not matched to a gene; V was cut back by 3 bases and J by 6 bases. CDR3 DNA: TGCAGTGCTAGTTCGGGACAGGGGGTTCGCGAGCAGTACTTC. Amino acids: CSASSGQGVREQYF.

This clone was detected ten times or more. The DNA for the CDR3 is TGCGCCAGCAGCTTGGGTGGCAGTCTGATTCAAGAGACCCAGTACTTC. It is translated as CASSLGGSLIQETQYF. The genes are TRBV5-1 and TRBJ2-5, with D uncertain. The CDR3 contains 16 residues. Germline values: CDR1 SGHRS, CDR2 YFSETQ. V was trimmed by 0 bases and J by 2 bases, leaving 14 bases between them.

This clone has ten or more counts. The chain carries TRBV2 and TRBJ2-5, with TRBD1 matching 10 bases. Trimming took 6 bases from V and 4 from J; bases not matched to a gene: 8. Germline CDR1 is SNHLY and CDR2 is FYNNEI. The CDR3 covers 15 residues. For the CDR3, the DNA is TGTGCCAGCAGGTTGGACAGGGGGACCCGAGAGACCCAGTACTTC. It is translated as CASRLDRGTRETQYF.

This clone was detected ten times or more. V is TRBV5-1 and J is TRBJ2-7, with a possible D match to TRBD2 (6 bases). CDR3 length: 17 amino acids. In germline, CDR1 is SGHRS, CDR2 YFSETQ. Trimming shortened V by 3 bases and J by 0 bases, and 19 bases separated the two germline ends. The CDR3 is CASSSRIPGLSSYEQYF. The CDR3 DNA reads TGCGCCAGCAGCTCAAGGATTCCGGGACTTAGCTCCTACGAGCAGTACTTC.

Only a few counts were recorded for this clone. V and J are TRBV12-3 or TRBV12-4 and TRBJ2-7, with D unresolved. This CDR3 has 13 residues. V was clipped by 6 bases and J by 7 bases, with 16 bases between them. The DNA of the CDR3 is TGTGCCAGCAGCCCGGGCCATCCAGAAGAGCAGTACTTC. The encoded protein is CASSPGHPEEQYF.

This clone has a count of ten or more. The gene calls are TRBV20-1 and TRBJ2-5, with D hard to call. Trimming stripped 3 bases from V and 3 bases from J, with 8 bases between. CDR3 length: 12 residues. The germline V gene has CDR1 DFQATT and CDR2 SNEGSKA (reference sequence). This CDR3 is CSASVWEETQYF. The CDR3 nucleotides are TGCAGTGCTAGCGTCTGGGAAGAGACCCAGTACTTC.